What follows describes a single T cell receptor (beta chain). Its specific antigen is unknown. There are no base qualities to consult, and no much larger clone falls within one base. TCRbeta CDR3 regions were amplified from genomic DNA by means of the immunoSEQ Assay, a bias-controlled multiplex PCR. On the study's bioinformatics: Nucleated cell counts per sample were estimated from amplification of reference gene primers within the assay. To quantify the absolute abundance of each unique TCRbeta CDR3 rearrangement, sequence reads were collapsed and filtered. For each sample, productive Simpson clonality was calculated as the square root of Simpson's diversity index over productive rearrangements. In its TCRdb copy, this immuneACCESS table keeps in-frame sequences only and misses some clones. Where compared with another copy, unresolved V genes explain less than half of these, and the others have no known cause. The V and J calls and clone size come from that table; D and trimming were worked out from the DNA. The sample has roughly 21,000 clones on record, roughly 84% of them singletons. The ten biggest clones cover 3% to 4% of the sample.

The collaborating institutions used their own protocols to collect whole blood in K2EDTA tubes. Collaborator samples were shipped for TCRbeta analysis as frozen whole blood, isolated PBMCs, or DNA extracted from either sample type. This sample is drawn from a study of blood T cell repertoires in COVID-19 (dated by TCRdb to 2020 to 2021). Some background on the complete study: The collaborator samples originated in the United States, Italy and Spain and spanned the acute and convalescent phases of COVID-19. The repertoires were made available in a free public database intended to serve as a resource for research on the immune response to SARS-CoV-2. Sample metadata almost always included a de-identified subject ID, COVID-19 status, age in years and sex. The samples were drawn from the first 160 participants of the ongoing ImmuneRACE study and from more than 1,000 subjects provided by 6 global collaborators. Deeply sampled blood TCRbeta repertoires from subjects exposed to, actively infected with, or recovered from COVID-19 were included in the dataset. Where available, HLA class I and class II types were taken from metadata supplied by the sample provider and were not determined by assay-based typing. The prospective study material was composed of cDNA or gDNA derived from T cells, B-cell-depleted T cells, or PBMCs. Beyond this particular receptor, the publication reports: The amount of clinical and demographic metadata varied by source and participant and was provided uncurated.

The V and J ends are trimmed by 2 bases and 2 bases, leaving 13 bases between them. Spanning cysteine to phenylalanine, the CDR3 consists of 16 amino acids. Only the CDR3 part of the read is kept: 48 bases, read in frame from the first base. CDR1 MNHEY and CDR2 SMNVEV are derived from the germline V gene (reference sequence). This TCR derives from a man aged 35 to 55 with acute or convalescent COVID-19. In this chain, TRBV27 is recombined with TRBJ2-1; TRBD1 is a possible D gene, resting on 5 matching bases. The sequencing input was peripheral blood. Read as DNA, the sequence is TGTGCCAGCAGTTTAGACAGTCAGAGGACCTACAATGAGCAGTTCTTC. Its protein product is CASSLDSQRTYNEQFF.